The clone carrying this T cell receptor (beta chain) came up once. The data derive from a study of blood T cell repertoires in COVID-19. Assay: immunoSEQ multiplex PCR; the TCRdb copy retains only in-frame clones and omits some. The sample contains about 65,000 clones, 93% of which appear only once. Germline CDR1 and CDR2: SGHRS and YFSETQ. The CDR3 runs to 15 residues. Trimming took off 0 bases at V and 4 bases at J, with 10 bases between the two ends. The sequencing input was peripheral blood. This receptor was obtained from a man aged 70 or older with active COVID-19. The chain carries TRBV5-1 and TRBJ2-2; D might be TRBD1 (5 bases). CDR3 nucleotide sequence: TGCGCCAGCAGCTTGGCCGGACACACCACCGGGGAGCTGTTTTTT. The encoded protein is CASSLAGHTTGELFF.